The 24 T cell receptor beta chains presented below share a single source sample, sequenced in a study of cytomegalovirus exposure and HLA in healthy donors. 60 Vbeta and 13 Jbeta primers were used in PCR. Assay used: immunoSEQ multiplex PCR; TCRdb lists only in-frame clones, some missing. This sample has around 96,000 clones; about 76% occur once, and the top ten carry over 9.5%. The specimen was PBMCs. These receptors originate from a man younger than 40 in good health and CMV-seropositive.

The chain joins TRBV4-2 to TRBJ2-1; 11 bases agree with TRBD2. Per the germline V gene, CDR1 is LGHNA and CDR2 is YNFKEQ. This CDR3 region has 13 residues. J lost 10 bases, V lost 4 bases, and 3 bases had no gene match. CDR3 in amino acids: CASSPGTSGEQFF. The CDR3 bases are TGTGCCAGCAGCCCCGGGACTAGCGGCGAGCAGTTCTTC.

This sequence joins TRBV11-2 and TRBJ1-2; maybe TRBD1 (5 bases). CDR3 length: 14 amino acids. Germline V gene data show CDR1 as SGHAT and CDR2 as FQNNGV. V was trimmed by 5 bases and J by 7 bases, leaving 17 bases between them. CDR3 nucleotide sequence: TGTGCCAGCAGCCCCCCGAGCGGGGGTTTTGGCTACACCTTC. This codes for CASSPPSGGFGYTF.

The chain has TRBV4-2 and TRBJ2-7; a weak D match, TRBD2 (6 bases). This CDR3 is built from 16 residues. V was pared by 5 bases and J by 1 base, with 18 bases between. Germline V gene lookup returns CDR1 LGHNA and CDR2 YNFKEQ. CDR3 loop: CASSSGGMVESYEQYF. The CDR3 DNA reads as TGTGCCAGCAGCTCTGGAGGGATGGTCGAGTCCTACGAGCAGTACTTC.

In DNA, the CDR3 is TGTGCCAGCAGCCTCTACGGTGGGGGGGGTGGAAACAATGAGCAGTTCTTC. Protein sequence: CASSLYGGGGGNNEQFF. This chain joins TRBV4-2 and TRBJ2-1, with TRBD2 matching 7 bases. The CDR3 is made up of 17 amino acids. V dropped 4 bases and J dropped 5; count of bases not matched to a gene: 14. Looked up from germline, CDR1 is LGHNA and CDR2 is YNFKEQ.

The chain links TRBV6-4 to TRBJ1-6; maybe TRBD1 (6 bases). This CDR3 spans 14 amino acids. Trimming took off 7 bases at V and 6 bases at J, with 13 bases between the two ends. CDR1 is MRHNA, CDR2 SNTAGT, per germline. The CDR3 reads CASTSGAPNSPLHF. The CDR3, as DNA: TGTGCCAGCACTTCAGGGGCTCCTAATTCACCCCTCCACTTT.

The V and J genes are TRBV6-4 and TRBJ2-2, with a weak D call TRBD2 (6 bases). CDR3 length equals 13 residues. Germline lookup yields CDR1 MRHNA and CDR2 SNTAGT. With 6 bases removed from V and 4 bases from J, the gap between germline ends came to 9 bases. The CDR3 protein is CASRETSTGELFF. In DNA, the CDR3 is TGTGCCAGCAGGGAGACTAGCACCGGGGAGCTGTTTTTT.

The rearrangement uses TRBV9 and TRBJ2-7; 7 bases map to TRBD1. This CDR3 has 14 amino acids. After removal of 1 base from V and 2 bases from J, the junction contained 3 bases not matched to a gene. CDR1 is SGDLS, CDR2 YYNGEE, per germline. The CDR3 DNA reads as TGTGCCAGCAGCGTAACAGGGGAAGCCTACGAGCAGTACTTC. Translating it yields CASSVTGEAYEQYF.

This clone occurred a few times. This sequence joins TRBV6-4 and TRBJ1-6; 8 bases match TRBD1. Per the germline V gene, CDR1 is MRHNA and CDR2 is SNTAGT. V lost 2 bases and J lost 9; bases outside the gene matches: 3. This CDR3 spans 14 amino acids. CDR3 DNA sequence: TGTGCCAGCAGTGACCGGACAGGGAGTTCACCCCTCCACTTT. It specifies CASSDRTGSSPLHF.

This clone was found a few times. The rearrangement links TRBV6-4 to TRBJ2-3, with 11 nucleotides matching TRBD2. J was trimmed by 2 bases and V by 5 bases; bases with no gene match: 3. Germline V gives CDR1 MRHNA, CDR2 SNTAGT. This CDR3 is 15 amino acids long. The CDR3 region has the DNA TGTGCCAGCAGTCGGACTAGCGGGCACACAGATACGCAGTATTTT. This codes for CASSRTSGHTDTQYF.

This clone was seen just once. The V gene is TRBV19, the J gene TRBJ1-5; D unresolved. Trimming removed 7 bases from V and 0 bases from J, with 7 bases in between. The CDR3 covers 13 residues. Germline V gene sequence: CDR1 LNHDA, CDR2 SQIVND (reference sequence). The DNA for the CDR3 is TGTGCCAGTACAGGATATAGCAATCAGCCCCAGCATTTT. It specifies CASTGYSNQPQHF.

The chain links TRBV29-1 to TRBJ1-3; TRBD1 matches at 7 bases. After removal of 6 bases from V and 6 bases from J, the junction contained 14 bases not matched to a gene. This CDR3 is 15 amino acids long. The germline V gene encodes CDR1 SQVTM and CDR2 ANQGSEA. The CDR3 protein is CSVDNRGSGENTIYF. The DNA for the CDR3 is TGCAGCGTCGATAACAGGGGCTCGGGGGAAAACACCATATATTTT.

The chain has TRBV11-2 and TRBJ1-1; D is possibly TRBD1 (5 bases). Germline V gene data show CDR1 as SGHAT and CDR2 as FQNNGV. Trimming cost V 0 bases and J 3 bases, with 11 bases left between them. The CDR3 is made up of 15 amino acids. This CDR3 reads CASSLDRGRYTEAFF. The CDR3 DNA follows: TGTGCCAGCAGCTTAGATCGGGGGAGGTACACTGAAGCTTTCTTT.

V is TRBV2 and J is TRBJ2-7; 11 nucleotides match TRBD2. Trimming at V came to 7 bases and at J to 4 bases, leaving 6 bases not matched to a gene. This CDR3 comprises 14 residues. Per germline, CDR1 SNHLY and CDR2 FYNNEI. The CDR3 DNA sequence: TGTGCCAGCATGACTAGCGGGGAAACATACGAGCAGTACTTC. Translation: CASMTSGETYEQYF.

The chain uses TRBV27 and TRBJ1-5, with TRBD1 as a possible D gene (5 bases). The length of the CDR3 is 14 residues. V was clipped by 5 bases and J by 7 bases, with 15 bases between them. CDR1 and CDR2 (germline): MNHEY, SMNVEV (reference sequence). The chain's CDR3 is CASSVNRSRQPQHF. CDR3 coding DNA: TGTGCCAGCAGTGTAAACAGGTCGCGACAGCCCCAGCATTTT.

The CDR3 region has the DNA TGTGCCATCAGTGTCGGGGCGGGGGTAGATACGCAGTATTTT. Amino acids: CAISVGAGVDTQYF. The chain has TRBV10-3 and TRBJ2-3, with 7 bases lining up with TRBD2. Looked up from germline, CDR1 is ENHRY and CDR2 is SYGVKD. The CDR3 has 14 amino acids. The V segment lost 4 bases and the J segment 5 bases; nucleotides outside the gene matches: 6.

This clone was seen more than once but under ten times. This chain uses TRBV4-2 with TRBJ2-5; 7 nucleotides align to TRBD1. CDR1 is LGHNA, CDR2 YNFKEQ, per germline. The CDR3 runs to 14 residues. With 1 base clipped from V and 5 bases from J, the junction kept 4 bases outside the gene matches. The CDR3 protein is CASSQGGGLETQYF. The CDR3 DNA follows: TGTGCCAGCAGCCAAGGAGGGGGCTTGGAGACCCAGTACTTC.

This clone has only one observation. This chain joins TRBV9 and TRBJ1-2; D is undetermined. In germline, CDR1 is SGDLS, CDR2 YYNGEE. The length of the CDR3 is 15 residues. Trimming left V 0 bases short and J 6 bases short, with 15 bases between. The CDR3 nucleotides are TGTGCCAGCAGCGTAGAGGAGGGTAGGGCTCATGGCTACACCTTC. Translation: CASSVEEGRAHGYTF.

The genes are TRBV6-1 and TRBJ2-5; possible D gene TRBD2, 5 bases. CDR1 is MNHNS, CDR2 SASEGT, per germline. The CDR3 covers 12 residues. V gave up 2 bases and J gave up 11 bases, with 12 bases separating them. CDR3 protein: CASSEPPGSQYF. CDR3 DNA sequence: TGTGCCAGCAGTGAACCGCCGGGGTCTCAGTACTTC.

The chain joins TRBV7-2 to TRBJ2-1, with 7 positions matching TRBD1. Germline trimming cut 7 bases from V and 6 bases from J; bases unmatched to any gene: 9. This CDR3 contains 14 residues. Germline V gene sequence: CDR1 SGHTA, CDR2 FQGNSA. DNA for the CDR3: TGTGCCAGCACTACAGGGGACCGGGCCAATGAGCAGTTCTTC. Its translation: CASTTGDRANEQFF.

The genes are TRBV6-5 and TRBJ1-2, with TRBD1 matching over 7 bases. The CDR3 contains 12 residues. From germline, CDR1 is MNHEY and CDR2 SVGAGI. J was trimmed by 4 bases and V by 10 bases; bases with no gene match: 6. The CDR3 nucleotides read TGTGCCACCAAGGCAGGGGGCTATGGCTACACCTTC. Translated, it gives CATKAGGYGYTF.

This rearrangement joins TRBV19 to TRBJ1-3; 9 bases map to TRBD1. The ends lost 4 bases at V and 0 bases at J; junction bases unmatched: 4. The CDR3 extends over 16 amino acids. From germline, CDR1 is LNHDA and CDR2 SQIVND (reference sequence). As DNA, the CDR3 is TGTGCCAGTAGTAAGGGGACAGGGAGCTCTGGAAACACCATATATTTT. This sequence encodes CASSKGTGSSGNTIYF.

The chain recombines TRBV19 with TRBJ1-5; no firm D call. The CDR3 extends over 15 amino acids. CDR1 and CDR2 from the germline V gene are LNHDA and SQIVND (reference sequence). Trimming left V 3 bases short and J 4 bases short, with 13 bases between. The DNA for the CDR3 is TGTGCCAGTAGTATCCTAACGGTTAAGAATCAGCCCCAGCATTTT. It specifies CASSILTVKNQPQHF.

The genes are TRBV30 and TRBJ2-7, with D possibly matching TRBD2 (5 bases). V lost 3 bases and J lost 2, with 11 bases in between. Germline lookup yields CDR1 GTSNPN and CDR2 SVGIG (reference sequence). This CDR3 comprises 13 residues. CDR3 protein: CAWRASSPYEQYF. The CDR3 nucleotides read TGTGCCTGGAGAGCTAGCAGTCCCTACGAGCAGTACTTC.

This rearrangement joins TRBV5-5 to TRBJ2-5, with a possible D match to TRBD2 (5 bases). Trimming shortened V by 4 bases and J by 2 bases, and 12 bases separated the two germline ends. There are 14 residues in the CDR3. Per the germline V gene, CDR1 is SGHKS and CDR2 is YYEKEE (reference sequence). The CDR3 here is CASSPGLIQETQYF. The CDR3 bases are TGTGCCAGCAGCCCGGGGTTGATTCAAGAGACCCAGTACTTC.